Below are 6 T cell receptor beta chains sequenced from a single sample in a study of early T cells in non-severe SARS-CoV-2 infection. TCRdb re-called the 5' RACE reads with MiXCR, one entry per CDR3 protein. The table lists roughly 70,000 distinct CDR3 sequences, about 13% of them singletons. Sequencing was carried out using whole blood. The receptors were gathered from an adult who was a healthcare worker with PCR-confirmed SARS-CoV-2 infection or an uninfected control (not recorded which).

This clonotype appeared a few times. The V gene is TRBV5-1, the J gene TRBJ2-1; D is possibly TRBD2 (6 bases). From germline, CDR1 is SGHRS and CDR2 YFSETQ. CDR3 length: 14 amino acids. V was trimmed by 5 bases and J by 3 bases, leaving 12 bases between them. The CDR3 region is CASRVEGFYNEQFF. CDR3 DNA sequence: TGCGCCAGCAGGGTGGAGGGGTTCTACAATGAGCAGTTCTTC.

This CDR3 reads CASSLQGGTATGANVLTF. The CDR3 DNA reads TGCGCCAGCAGCCTTCAGGGAGGGACTGCGACTGGGGCCAACGTCCTGACTTTC. This chain uses TRBV4-3 with TRBJ2-6; 7 bases are shared with TRBD2. CDR3 length: 18 amino acids. Unmatched junction bases numbered 11, after V lost 4 bases and J lost 2 bases. The germline V gene encodes CDR1 LGHNA and CDR2 YSLEER.

This clonotype showed up just a few times. The CDR3 sequence: CASSSTQRGAEQFF. The CDR3 bases are TGTGCCAGCAGCTCCACCCAGCGCGGGGCTGAGCAGTTCTTC. V is TRBV11-2 and J is TRBJ2-1, with D possibly being TRBD2 (6 bases). Trimming took off 4 bases at V and 9 bases at J, with 16 bases between the two ends. Germline V gene data show CDR1 as SGHAT and CDR2 as FQNNGV. CDR3 length: 14 residues.

The V gene is TRBV27, the J gene TRBJ2-7, with unresolved D. CDR3 length equals 13 residues. Germline values: CDR1 MNHEY, CDR2 SMNVEV (reference sequence). The V and J ends lost 5 bases and 10 bases respectively, with 18 bases between them. The CDR3 region has the DNA TGTGCCAGCAGTAACCACTTCCGGACGGTACAGTACTTC. This codes for CASSNHFRTVQYF.

This clonotype has ten or more counts. The chain is built from TRBV20-1 and TRBJ2-3; D is tentatively TRBD1 or TRBD2 (5 bases each). Trimming pared 1 base from V and 2 bases from J, leaving 10 bases between. This CDR3 contains 14 residues. Germline V CDR1 and CDR2: DFQATT, SNEGSKA (reference sequence). The CDR3 sequence: CSARGTGHTDTQYF. The CDR3 DNA follows: TGCAGTGCTAGAGGTACGGGGCACACAGATACGCAGTATTTT.

A few counts support this clonotype. The chain links TRBV24-1 to TRBJ1-1; D ambiguous. The CDR3 contains 13 residues. V was cut by 3 bases and J by 1 base, with 5 bases left in between. The germline V gene encodes CDR1 KGHDR and CDR2 SFDVKD. The CDR3 nucleotides read TGTGCCACCAGTGATGGGCCGAACACTGAAGCTTTCTTT. This translates into CATSDGPNTEAFF.